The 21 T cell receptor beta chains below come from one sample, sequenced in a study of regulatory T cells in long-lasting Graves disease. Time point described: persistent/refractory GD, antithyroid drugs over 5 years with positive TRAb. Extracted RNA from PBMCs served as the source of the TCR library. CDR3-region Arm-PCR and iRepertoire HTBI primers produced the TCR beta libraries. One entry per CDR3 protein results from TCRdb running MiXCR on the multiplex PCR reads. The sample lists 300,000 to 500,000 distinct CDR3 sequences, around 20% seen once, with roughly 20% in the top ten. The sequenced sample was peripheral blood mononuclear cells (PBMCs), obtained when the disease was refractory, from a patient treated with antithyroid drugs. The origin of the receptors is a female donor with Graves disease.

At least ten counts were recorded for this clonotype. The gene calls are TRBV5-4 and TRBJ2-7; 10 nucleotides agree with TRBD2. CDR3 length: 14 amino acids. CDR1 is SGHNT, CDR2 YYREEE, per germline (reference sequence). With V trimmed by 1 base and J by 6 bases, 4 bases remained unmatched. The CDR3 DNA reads TGTGCCAGCAGCTTGACTAGCGGGGACAGCGAGCAGTACTTC. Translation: CASSLTSGDSEQYF.

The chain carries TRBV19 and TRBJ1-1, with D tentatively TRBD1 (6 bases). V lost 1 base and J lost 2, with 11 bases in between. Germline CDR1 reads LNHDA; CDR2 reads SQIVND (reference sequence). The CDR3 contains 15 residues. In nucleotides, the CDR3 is TGTGCCAGTAGTATAGGGACAGAGTTAAACACTGAAGCTTTCTTT. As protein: CASSIGTELNTEAFF. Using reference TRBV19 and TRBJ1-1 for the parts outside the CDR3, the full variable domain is DGGITQSPKYLFRKEGQNVTLSCEQNLNHDAMYWYRQDPGQGLRLIYYSQIVNDFQKGDIAEGYSVSREKKESFPLTVTSAQKNPTAFYLCASSIGTELNTEAFFGQGTRLTVV.

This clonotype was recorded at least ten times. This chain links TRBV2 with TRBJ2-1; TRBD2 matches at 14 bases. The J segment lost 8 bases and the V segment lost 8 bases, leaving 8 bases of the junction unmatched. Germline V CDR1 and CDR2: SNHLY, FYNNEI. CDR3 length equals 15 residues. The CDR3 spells CASAGLAGVSYEQFF. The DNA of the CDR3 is TGTGCCAGCGCGGGACTAGCGGGAGTTAGCTATGAGCAGTTCTTC.

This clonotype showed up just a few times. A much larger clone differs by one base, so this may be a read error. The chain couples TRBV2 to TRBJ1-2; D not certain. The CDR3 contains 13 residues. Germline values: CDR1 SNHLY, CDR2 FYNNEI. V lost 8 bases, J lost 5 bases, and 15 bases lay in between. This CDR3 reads CASLPGRTYGYTF. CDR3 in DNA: TGTGCCAGCCTTCCGGGCAGAACTTATGGCTACACCTTC. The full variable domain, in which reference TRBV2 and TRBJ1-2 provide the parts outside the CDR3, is EPEVTQTPSHQVTQMGQEVILRCVPISNHLYFYWYRQILGQKVEFLVSFYNNEISEKSEIFDDQFSVERPDGSNFTLKIRSTKLEDSAMYFCASLPGRTYGYTFGSGTRLTVV.

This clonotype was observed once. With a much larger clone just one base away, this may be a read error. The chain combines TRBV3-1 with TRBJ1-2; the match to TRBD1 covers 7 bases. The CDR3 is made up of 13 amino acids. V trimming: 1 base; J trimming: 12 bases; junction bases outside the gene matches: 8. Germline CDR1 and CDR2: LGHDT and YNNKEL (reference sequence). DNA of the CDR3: TGTGCCAGCAGCCAAGCCGCAGGGGGAGGCCACACCTTC. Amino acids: CASSQAAGGGHTF.

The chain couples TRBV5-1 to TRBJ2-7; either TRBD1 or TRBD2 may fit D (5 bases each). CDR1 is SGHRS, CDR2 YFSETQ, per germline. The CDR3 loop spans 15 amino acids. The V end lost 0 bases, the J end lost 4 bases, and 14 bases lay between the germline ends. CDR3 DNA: TGCGCCAGCAGCTTGGACTGGGACCCAGATTACGAGCAGTACTTC. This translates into CASSLDWDPDYEQYF.

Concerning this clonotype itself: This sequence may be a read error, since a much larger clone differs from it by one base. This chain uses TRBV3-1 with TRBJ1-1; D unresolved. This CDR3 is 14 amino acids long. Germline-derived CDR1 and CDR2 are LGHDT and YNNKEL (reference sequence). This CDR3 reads CASTQSKSNTEALF. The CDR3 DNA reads TGTGCCAGCACCCAATCGAAATCGAACACTGAAGCTCTCTTT.

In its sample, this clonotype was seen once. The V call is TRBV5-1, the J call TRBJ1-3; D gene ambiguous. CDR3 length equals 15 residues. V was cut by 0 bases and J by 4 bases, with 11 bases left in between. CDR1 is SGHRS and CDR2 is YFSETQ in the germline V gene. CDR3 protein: CASSLDGISGNTIYF. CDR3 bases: TGCGCCAGCAGCTTGGATGGGATAAGCGGAAACACCATATATTTT.

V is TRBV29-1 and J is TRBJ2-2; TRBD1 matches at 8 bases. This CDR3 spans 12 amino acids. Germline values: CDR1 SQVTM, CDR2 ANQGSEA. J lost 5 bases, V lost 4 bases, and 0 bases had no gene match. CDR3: CSVGQGTGELFF. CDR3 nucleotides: TGCAGCGTTGGACAGGGGACCGGGGAGCTGTTTTTT.

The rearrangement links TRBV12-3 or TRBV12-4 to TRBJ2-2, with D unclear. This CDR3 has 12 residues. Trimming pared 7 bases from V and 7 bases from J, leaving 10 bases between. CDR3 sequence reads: CASTGYGGELFF. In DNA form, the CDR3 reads TGTGCCAGCACCGGGTATGGCGGGGAGCTGTTTTTT.

The CDR3 spells CSGSQGDGYTF. The DNA of the CDR3 is TGCAGCGGATCACAGGGTGATGGCTACACCTTC. The chain links TRBV29-1 to TRBJ1-2; a possible D gene is TRBD1 (6 bases). V gave up 7 bases and J gave up 6 bases, with 12 bases separating them. Germline V CDR1 and CDR2: SQVTM, ANQGSEA. This CDR3 is built from 11 residues.

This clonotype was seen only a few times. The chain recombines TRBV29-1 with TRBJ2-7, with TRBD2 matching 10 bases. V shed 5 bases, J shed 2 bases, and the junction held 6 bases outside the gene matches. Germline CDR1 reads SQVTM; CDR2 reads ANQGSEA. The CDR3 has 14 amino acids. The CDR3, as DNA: TGCAGCGTTTTACTAGCGGGAAGTCCCTACGAGCAGTACTTC. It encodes CSVLLAGSPYEQYF.

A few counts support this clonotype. The chain's CDR3 is CASSQIGLADQETQYF. The DNA for the CDR3 is TGTGCCAGCAGCCAAATAGGACTAGCGGATCAAGAGACCCAGTACTTC. The V and J genes are TRBV28 and TRBJ2-5; TRBD2 matches 10 bases. CDR1 MDHEN and CDR2 SYDVKM come from the germline V gene. Trimming took 6 bases from V and 2 from J; bases not matched to a gene: 9. The CDR3 has 16 residues.

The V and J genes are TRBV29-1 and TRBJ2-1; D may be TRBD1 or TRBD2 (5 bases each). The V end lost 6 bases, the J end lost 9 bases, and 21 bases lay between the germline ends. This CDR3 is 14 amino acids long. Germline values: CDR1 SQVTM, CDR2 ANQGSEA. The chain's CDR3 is CSVARDSQGAEQFF. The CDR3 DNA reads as TGCAGCGTGGCCCGGGATTCCCAGGGAGCTGAGCAGTTCTTC.

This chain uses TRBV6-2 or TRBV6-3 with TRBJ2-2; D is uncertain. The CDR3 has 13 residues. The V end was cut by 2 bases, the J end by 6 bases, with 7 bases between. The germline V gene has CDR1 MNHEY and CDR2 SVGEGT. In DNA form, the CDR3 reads TGTGCCAGCAGTTACCGGTTTCCCGGGGAGCTGTTTTTT. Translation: CASSYRFPGELFF.

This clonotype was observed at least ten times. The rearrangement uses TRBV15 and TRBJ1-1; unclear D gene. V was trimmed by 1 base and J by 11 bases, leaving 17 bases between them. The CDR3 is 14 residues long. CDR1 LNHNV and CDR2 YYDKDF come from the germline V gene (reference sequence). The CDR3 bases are TGTGCCACCAGCAGAGGAACGGAGGCTCATGACGCTTTCTTT. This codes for CATSRGTEAHDAFF.

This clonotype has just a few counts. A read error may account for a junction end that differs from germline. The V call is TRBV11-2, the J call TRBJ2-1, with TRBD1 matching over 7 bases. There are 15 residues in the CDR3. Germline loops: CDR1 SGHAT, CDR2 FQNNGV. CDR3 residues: CASSHPRDRYNGQFF. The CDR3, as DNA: TGTGCCAGCAGCCACCCCCGGGACAGATACAATGGGCAGTTCTTC.

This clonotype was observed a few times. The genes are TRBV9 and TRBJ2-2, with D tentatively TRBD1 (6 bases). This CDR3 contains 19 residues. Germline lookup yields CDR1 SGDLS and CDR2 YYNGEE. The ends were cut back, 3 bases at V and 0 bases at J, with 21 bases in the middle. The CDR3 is CASSDSLTGMGTNTGELFF. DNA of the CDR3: TGTGCCAGCAGCGACTCCCTTACAGGGATGGGAACGAACACCGGGGAGCTGTTTTTT. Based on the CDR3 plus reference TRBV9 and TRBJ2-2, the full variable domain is DSGVTQTPKHLITATGQRVTLRCSPRSGDLSVYWYQQSLDQGLQFLIQYYNGEERAKGNILERFSAQQFPDLHSELNLSSLELGDSALYFCASSDSLTGMGTNTGELFFGEGSRLTVL.

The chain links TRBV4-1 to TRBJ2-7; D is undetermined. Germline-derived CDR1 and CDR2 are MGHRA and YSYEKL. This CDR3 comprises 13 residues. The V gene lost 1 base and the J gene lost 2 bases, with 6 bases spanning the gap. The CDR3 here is CASSQVGTYEQYF. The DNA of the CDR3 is TGCGCCAGCAGCCAAGTTGGTACCTACGAGCAGTACTTC.

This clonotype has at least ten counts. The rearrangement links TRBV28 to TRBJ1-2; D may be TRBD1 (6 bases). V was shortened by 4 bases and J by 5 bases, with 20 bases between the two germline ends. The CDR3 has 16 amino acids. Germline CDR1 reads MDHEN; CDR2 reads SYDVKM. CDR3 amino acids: CASSSPEGGSWYGYTF. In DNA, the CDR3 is TGTGCCAGCAGTTCGCCGGAGGGGGGGTCATGGTATGGCTACACCTTC.

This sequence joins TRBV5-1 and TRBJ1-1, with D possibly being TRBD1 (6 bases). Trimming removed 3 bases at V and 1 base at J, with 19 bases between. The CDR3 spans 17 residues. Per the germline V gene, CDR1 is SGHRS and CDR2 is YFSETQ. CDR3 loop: CASSSLGAPLPNTEAFF. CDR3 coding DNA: TGCGCCAGCAGCTCTTTGGGGGCGCCGTTACCGAACACTGAAGCTTTCTTT.